These T cell receptor beta chains were read from a single sample in a study of blood T cell repertoires in COVID-19. Clones were sequenced by immunoSEQ multiplex PCR, and TCRdb holds only the in-frame ones, with some missing. The sample holds fewer than 250,000 clones, 84% seen once. Material for sequencing was PBMCs or T cells enriched from blood (not recorded which). The receptor source for this set is a woman in her thirties who had been exposed to COVID-19. CDR3s include the opening cysteine and the closing phenylalanine or tryptophan. D genes are given only for firm matches. Some rows have no size entry. The others give once, few or many, or a class for an expanded clone.

clone size	J gene	D gene	V gene	CDR3 protein	CDR3 DNA
once	TRBJ2-2	TRBD1	TRBV5-4	CASSLDRGPGELFF	TGTGCCAGCAGCTTGGACAGGGGCCCCGGGGAGCTGTTTTTT
-	TRBJ2-2	TRBD1	TRBV18	CASSRDRATNTGELFF	TGTGCCAGCTCACGGGACAGGGCAACGAACACCGGGGAGCTGTTTTTT
-	TRBJ1-3	-	TRBV27	CASSPQGLGGTIYF	TGTGCCAGCAGTCCCCAGGGGTTAGGGGGCACCATATATTTT
-	TRBJ1-2	TRBD1	TRBV10-3	CATYRGQGYTF	TGTGCCACCTACAGGGGGCAAGGCTACACCTTC
-	TRBJ2-3	TRBD1	TRBV19	CASSMDRPPDTQYF	TGTGCCAGTAGTATGGACAGGCCGCCAGATACGCAGTATTTT
few	TRBJ1-4	TRBD1	TRBV2	CASLRPGQGALTNEKLFF	TGTGCCAGCCTACGCCCGGGACAGGGGGCCCTCACTAATGAAAAACTGTTTTTT
-	TRBJ2-3	TRBD1	TRBV18	CASSPPGQGIAYF	TGTGCCAGCTCACCCCCGGGACAGGGGATAGCATATTTT
-	TRBJ1-4	-	TRBV3-1/TRBV3-2	CASSRQPGLSNEKLFF	TGTGCCAGCAGCCGACAACCCGGCTTATCGAATGAAAAACTGTTTTTT
-	TRBJ2-7	-	TRBV6-4	CASSEIHQDSTYEQYF	TGTGCCAGCAGTGAAATACATCAGGACAGCACCTACGAGCAGTACTTC
-	TRBJ2-5	TRBD1	TRBV19	CASRAGTGRQYF	TGTGCCAGTAGAGCGGGGACAGGGAGACAGTACTTC
-	TRBJ2-1	-	TRBV7-3	CASSLRGEEQFF	TGTGCCAGCAGCTTAAGGGGCGAAGAGCAGTTCTTC
-	TRBJ1-5	TRBD1	TRBV10-3	CAISGEGQSNQPQHF	TGTGCCATCAGTGGTGAGGGACAGAGCAATCAGCCCCAGCATTTT
-	TRBJ2-7	TRBD2	TRBV5-6	CASSLGAGGPPYEQYF	TGTGCCAGCAGCTTAGGAGCGGGGGGGCCTCCCTACGAGCAGTACTTC
-	TRBJ2-6	TRBD1	TRBV4-1	CASSQEGQEYSGANVLTF	TGCGCCAGCAGCCAAGAGGGACAGGAGTACTCTGGGGCCAACGTCCTGACTTTC
-	TRBJ2-7	TRBD1	TRBV18	CASSPFQDRPYEQYF	TGTGCCAGCTCACCATTCCAGGACAGGCCCTACGAGCAGTACTTC
-	TRBJ1-5	-	TRBV6-5	CASKDSGNQPQHF	TGTGCCAGCAAGGACAGTGGTAATCAGCCCCAGCATTTT
-	TRBJ1-2	-	TRBV7-9	CASSLGGTYYGYTF	TGCGCCAGCAGCTTAGGAGGGACTTACTATGGCTACACCTTC
-	TRBJ2-5	-	TRBV29-1	CSVLQGEETQYF	TGCAGCGTCTTACAGGGTGAAGAGACCCAGTACTTC
-	TRBJ2-3	-	TRBV9	CASSGSEVGQIFTDTQYF	TGTGCCAGCAGCGGCTCGGAGGTTGGGCAGATATTTACAGATACGCAGTATTTT
once	TRBJ2-7	-	TRBV27	CASSLNGQSKEQYF	TGTGCCAGCAGTTTAAACGGACAGTCGAAAGAGCAGTACTTC
-	TRBJ2-7	-	TRBV4-1	CASSQDAGSYEQYF	TGCGCCAGCAGCCAAGACGCAGGATCCTACGAGCAGTACTTC
-	TRBJ1-1	TRBD1	TRBV6-2/TRBV6-3	CASSYLRDRGTEAFF	TGTGCCAGCAGTTACCTCCGGGACAGGGGAACTGAAGCTTTCTTT
-	TRBJ2-3	TRBD2	TRBV19	CASKLSSGGATDTQYF	TGTGCCAGTAAACTCTCTAGCGGGGGGGCTACAGATACGCAGTATTTT
once	TRBJ2-3	-	TRBV30	CAWSVQGSDTQYF	TGTGCCTGGAGTGTACAGGGATCAGATACGCAGTATTTT
once	TRBJ2-1	-	TRBV12-3/TRBV12-4	CASSSYDEQFF	TGTGCCAGCAGTTCCTATGATGAGCAGTTCTTC
once	TRBJ2-7	TRBD1	TRBV19	CASRGTGVKIYEQYF	TGTGCCAGTAGGGGAACAGGGGTTAAGATCTACGAGCAGTACTTC
few	TRBJ2-7	-	TRBV12-5	CASGLGASAYEQYF	TGTGCTAGTGGTTTGGGTGCGTCTGCCTACGAGCAGTACTTC
-	TRBJ2-2	-	TRBV19	CASRRTENTGELFF	TGTGCCAGTAGAAGGACAGAGAACACCGGGGAGCTGTTTTTT
-	TRBJ1-1	-	TRBV6-5	CASRPLVGGTEAFF	TGTGCCAGCAGGCCGTTAGTCGGGGGCACTGAAGCTTTCTTT
-	TRBJ1-2	TRBD1	TRBV4-3	CASSQVIGQRQGYGYTF	TGCGCCAGCAGCCAAGTAATTGGTCAGAGACAGGGCTATGGCTACACCTTC
-	TRBJ2-7	TRBD2	TRBV7-3	CASSPRLAGVNEQYF	TGTGCCAGCAGCCCGCGGTTAGCGGGGGTAAACGAGCAGTACTTC
-	TRBJ1-6	TRBD1	TRBV13	CASSRGQAVSSPLHF	TGTGCCAGCAGCAGAGGACAGGCGGTTTCTTCACCCCTCCACTTT
few	TRBJ1-2	TRBD1	TRBV18	CASSPGTGMGNYGYTF	TGTGCCAGCTCGCCTGGGACAGGGATGGGTAACTATGGCTACACCTTC
-	TRBJ2-1	TRBD2	TRBV11-2	CASSLGGGNNEQFF	TGTGCCAGCAGCTTAGGCGGGGGAAACAATGAGCAGTTCTTC
-	TRBJ1-4	TRBD1	TRBV19	CATRTGGSEKLFF	TGTGCCACAAGGACAGGGGGGAGTGAAAAACTGTTTTTT
-	TRBJ1-5	TRBD1	TRBV30	CAWSVRGGQGVMAQHF	TGTGCCTGGAGTGTACGCGGAGGACAGGGGGTTATGGCCCAGCATTTT
-	TRBJ2-4	-	TRBV14	CGKGDNRTKNIQYF	TGTGGGAAGGGGGACAACCGGACCAAAAACATTCAGTACTTC
-	TRBJ2-6	TRBD1	TRBV4-2	CASSRNQGASGANVLTF	TGTGCCAGCAGCCGGAACCAGGGGGCTAGTGGGGCCAACGTCCTGACTTTC
few	TRBJ2-7	TRBD1	TRBV7-9	CASSPRQGPYEQYF	TGTGCCAGCAGCCCGAGACAGGGGCCCTACGAGCAGTACTTC
-	TRBJ2-1	-	TRBV5-1	CASSLVGGGAYNEQFF	TGCGCCAGCAGCTTGGTAGGCGGGGGCGCCTACAATGAGCAGTTCTTC
-	TRBJ2-3	TRBD2	TRBV10-3	CATGTSGFADTQYF	TGTGCCACCGGGACTAGCGGGTTCGCAGATACGCAGTATTTT
few	TRBJ1-2	-	TRBV11-2	CASSSTGSYGYTF	TGTGCCAGCAGCTCCACAGGGAGCTATGGCTACACCTTC
-	TRBJ2-5	TRBD1	TRBV9	CASSLDRAVETQYF	TGTGCCAGCAGTTTAGACAGGGCCGTCGAGACCCAGTACTTC
few	TRBJ2-3	-	TRBV5-1	CASSLEAPSGTDTQYF	TGCGCCAGCAGCTTGGAAGCCCCTAGCGGCACAGATACGCAGTATTTT
-	TRBJ2-7	TRBD1	TRBV10-3	CAISAPGQGYEQYF	TGTGCCATCAGTGCCCCGGGACAGGGGTACGAGCAGTACTTC
-	TRBJ1-1	-	TRBV7-9	CASSFPKGARSEAFF	TGTGCCAGCAGCTTTCCAAAAGGGGCGAGGTCTGAAGCTTTCTTT
-	TRBJ1-1	TRBD1	TRBV19	CASSRDRVDTEAFF	TGTGCCAGTAGTCGGGACAGGGTGGACACTGAAGCTTTCTTT
-	TRBJ2-3	-	TRBV7-9	CASSPQGYTQYF	TGTGCCAGCAGCCCGCAGGGCTATACGCAGTATTTT
-	TRBJ2-7	TRBD1	TRBV30	CAWSRGTAAYEQYF	TGTGCCTGGAGTAGGGGGACAGCAGCCTACGAGCAGTACTTC
-	TRBJ1-1	-	TRBV9	CASSRFSVTPNTEAFF	TGTGCCAGCAGCCGTTTCAGTGTCACGCCGAACACTGAAGCTTTCTTT
-	TRBJ1-2	-	TRBV7-8	CASSAANYGYTF	TGTGCCAGCAGCGCAGCTAACTATGGCTACACCTTC
-	TRBJ1-1	-	TRBV12-3/TRBV12-4	CASSLAGAGGAFF	TGTGCCAGCAGTTTAGCAGGGGCCGGTGGAGCTTTCTTT
few	TRBJ1-2	TRBD1	TRBV4-3	CASSQARQGPPSAYGYTF	TGCGCCAGCAGCCAAGCAAGACAGGGACCACCGTCCGCCTATGGCTACACCTTC
-	TRBJ1-2	TRBD1	TRBV5-5	CASSGRGQPGSGYTF	TGTGCCAGCAGCGGACGGGGACAGCCAGGCAGTGGCTACACCTTC